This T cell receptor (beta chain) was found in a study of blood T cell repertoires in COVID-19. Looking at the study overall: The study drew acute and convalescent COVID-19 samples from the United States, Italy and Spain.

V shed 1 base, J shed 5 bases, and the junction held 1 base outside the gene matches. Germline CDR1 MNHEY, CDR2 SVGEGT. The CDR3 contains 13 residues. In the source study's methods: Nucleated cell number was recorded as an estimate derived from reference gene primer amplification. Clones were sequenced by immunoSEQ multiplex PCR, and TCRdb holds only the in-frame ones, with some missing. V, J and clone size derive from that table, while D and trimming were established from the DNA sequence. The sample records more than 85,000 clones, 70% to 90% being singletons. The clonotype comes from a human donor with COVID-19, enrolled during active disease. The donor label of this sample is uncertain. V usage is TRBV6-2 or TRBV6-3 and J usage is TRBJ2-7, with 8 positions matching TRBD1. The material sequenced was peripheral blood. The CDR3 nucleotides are TGTGCCAGCAGTTACTACAGGGGGAACGAGCAGTACTTC. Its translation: CASSYYRGNEQYF.